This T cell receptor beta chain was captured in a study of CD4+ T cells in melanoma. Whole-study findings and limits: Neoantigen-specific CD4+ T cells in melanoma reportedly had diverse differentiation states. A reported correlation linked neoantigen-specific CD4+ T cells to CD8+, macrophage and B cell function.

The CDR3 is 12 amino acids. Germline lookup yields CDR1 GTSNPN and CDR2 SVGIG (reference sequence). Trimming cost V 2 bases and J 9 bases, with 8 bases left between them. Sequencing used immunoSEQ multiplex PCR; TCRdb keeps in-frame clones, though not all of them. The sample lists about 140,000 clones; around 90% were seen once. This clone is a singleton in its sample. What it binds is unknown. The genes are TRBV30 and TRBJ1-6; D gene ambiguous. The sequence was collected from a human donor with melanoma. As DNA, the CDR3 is TGTGCCTGGAGTCCCACAAGTTCACCCCTCCACTTT. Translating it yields CAWSPTSSPLHF.